The sequence of this TCR beta chain was determined in a study of T cell responses to AZD1222 COVID-19 vaccine. Sequencing used immunoSEQ multiplex PCR; TCRdb keeps in-frame clones, though not all of them. The sample includes 110,000 or so clones, roughly 87% of them seen just once. Findings of the study overall: The study found vaccine-associated CD4 TCRs spanning spike, dominant at 160-218 and 743-854. Clonal diversity was possibly underestimated; the donors were predominantly white British and more often female. Repertoire sampling happened only post peak T cell response.

Some second doses came at about 4 weeks and others at about 12 weeks; these were pooled. Germline V CDR1 and CDR2: GTSNPN, SVGIG (reference sequence). The CDR3 runs 13 residues. V lost 0 bases and J lost 4, with 9 bases in between. In regard to this clone: The target antigen is unknown.

The sample here was peripheral blood, taken 28 days after the second AZD1222 dose. The TCR comes from an adult who received the AZD1222 COVID-19 vaccine. The chain couples TRBV30 to TRBJ1-1, with a weak D call TRBD1 (5 bases). The CDR3 region is CAWSVSGVTEAFF. CDR3 sequence (DNA): TGTGCCTGGAGTGTTTCGGGGGTCACTGAAGCTTTCTTT. The full variable domain, with the rest looked up from reference TRBV30 and TRBJ1-1, is SQTIHQWPATLVQPVGSPLSLECTVEGTSNPNLYWYRQAAGRGLQLLFYSVGIGQISSEVPQNLSASRPQDRQFILSSKKLLLSDSGFYLCAWSVSGVTEAFFGQGTRLTVV.